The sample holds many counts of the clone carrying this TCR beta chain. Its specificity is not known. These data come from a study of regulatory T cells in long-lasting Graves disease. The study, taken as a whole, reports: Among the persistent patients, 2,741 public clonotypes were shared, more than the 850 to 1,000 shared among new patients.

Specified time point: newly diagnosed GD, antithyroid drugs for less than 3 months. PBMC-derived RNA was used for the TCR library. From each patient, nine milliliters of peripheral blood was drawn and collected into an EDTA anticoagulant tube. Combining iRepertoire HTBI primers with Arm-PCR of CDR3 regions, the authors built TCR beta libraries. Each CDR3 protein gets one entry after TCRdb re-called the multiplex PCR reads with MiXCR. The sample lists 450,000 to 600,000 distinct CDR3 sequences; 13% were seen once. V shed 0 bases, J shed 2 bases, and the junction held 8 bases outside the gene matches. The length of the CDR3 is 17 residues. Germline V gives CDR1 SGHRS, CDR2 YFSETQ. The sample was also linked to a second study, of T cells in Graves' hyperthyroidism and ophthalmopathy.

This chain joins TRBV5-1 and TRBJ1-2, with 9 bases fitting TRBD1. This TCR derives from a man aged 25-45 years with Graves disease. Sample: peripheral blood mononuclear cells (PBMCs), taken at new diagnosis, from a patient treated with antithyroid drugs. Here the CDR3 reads CASSLGLRTGDNYGYTF. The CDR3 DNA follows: TGCGCCAGCAGCTTGGGTCTTAGGACAGGGGACAACTATGGCTACACCTTC. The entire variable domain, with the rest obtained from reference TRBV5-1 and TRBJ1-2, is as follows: KAGVTQTPRYLIKTRGQQVTLSCSPISGHRSVSWYQQTPGQGLQFLFEYFSETQRNKGNFPGRFSGRQFSNSRSEMNVSTLELGDSALYLCASSLGLRTGDNYGYTFGSGTRLTVV.